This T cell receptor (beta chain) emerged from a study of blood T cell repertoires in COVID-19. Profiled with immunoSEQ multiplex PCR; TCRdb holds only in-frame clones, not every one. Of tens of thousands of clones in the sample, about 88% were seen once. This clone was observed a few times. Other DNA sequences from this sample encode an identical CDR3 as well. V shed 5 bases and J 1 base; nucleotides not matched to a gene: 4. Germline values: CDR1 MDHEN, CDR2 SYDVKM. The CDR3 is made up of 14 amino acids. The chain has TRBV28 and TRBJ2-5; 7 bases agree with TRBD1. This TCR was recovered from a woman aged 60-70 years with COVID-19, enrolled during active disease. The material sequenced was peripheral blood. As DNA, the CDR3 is TGTGCCAGCAGTCGGGGACAGACCCAAGAGACCCAGTACTTC. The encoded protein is CASSRGQTQETQYF.